This entry describes one TCR beta chain. No donor had fewer than one pre-ART PBMC sample or fewer than two post-ART PBMC samples. The source of the sample is a study of long-term antiretroviral therapy in people with HIV. At the survey level, the v3.0 immunoSEQ assay was run. The repertoire was sequenced with immunoSEQ multiplex PCR; TCRdb's copy has only in-frame clones and lacks some. The repertoire holds about 18,000 clones, less than 85% seen once, with approximately 15% in the top ten. The CDR3 sequence is 13 residues long. Germline V gives CDR1 GTSNPN, CDR2 SVGIG (reference sequence). V was pared by 3 bases and J by 7 bases, with 15 bases between.

The receptor comes from a woman in her forties or fifties with HIV. Sequencing was performed on unsorted PBMCs, taken 0.5 years before starting antiretroviral therapy. The rearrangement uses TRBV30 and TRBJ1-2; weak D call: TRBD1 (6 bases). In DNA form, the CDR3 reads TGTGCCTGGAGCCCCGGTGGGGGCTCTGGCTACACCTTC. Encoded protein: CAWSPGGGSGYTF.